A selection of T cell receptor beta chains follows, all from one sample in a study of T cell responses to AZD1222 COVID-19 vaccine. This table comes from immunoSEQ multiplex PCR, and its TCRdb copy is limited to in-frame clones, with some not included. The table lists 130,000 or so clones, roughly 89% of them singletons. Source: peripheral blood, taken on day 0 of MenACWY control vaccination. All receptors derive from an adult in good health. Both conserved end residues are part of each CDR3. Each record gives: V gene, J gene, clone size, CDR3 protein. Expanded clones are given a class, and other clones once, few, many or no size at all.

V gene: TRBV5-1; J gene: TRBJ2-1; clone size: .; CDR3 protein: CASSWGTSGSSYNEQFF
V gene: TRBV9; J gene: TRBJ2-7; clone size: .; CDR3 protein: CASSATSGSYEQYF
V gene: TRBV9; J gene: TRBJ1-1; clone size: .; CDR3 protein: CASSTTGDRNTEAFF
V gene: TRBV6-5; J gene: TRBJ1-1; clone size: .; CDR3 protein: CASSSPGTSEAFF
V gene: TRBV3-1/TRBV3-2; J gene: TRBJ2-5; clone size: .; CDR3 protein: CASSTQETQYF
V gene: TRBV20-1; J gene: TRBJ1-2; clone size: once; CDR3 protein: CSAWTGGGYTF
V gene: TRBV2; J gene: TRBJ2-1; clone size: .; CDR3 protein: CASNMLANYNEQFF
V gene: TRBV5-1; J gene: TRBJ1-1; clone size: .; CDR3 protein: CASSLVTSATEAFF
V gene: TRBV4-2; J gene: TRBJ2-2; clone size: .; CDR3 protein: CASSQELAGAVNTGELFF
V gene: TRBV5-4; J gene: TRBJ1-2; clone size: .; CDR3 protein: CASYKQETYGYTF
V gene: TRBV5-6; J gene: TRBJ2-7; clone size: .; CDR3 protein: CASSLLGLYEQYF
V gene: TRBV10-2; J gene: TRBJ2-1; clone size: .; CDR3 protein: CASSDPDLHRPNEQFF
V gene: TRBV30; J gene: TRBJ2-3; clone size: .; CDR3 protein: CAWSGWRGIADTQYF
V gene: TRBV24-1; J gene: TRBJ1-2; clone size: .; CDR3 protein: CATSVGGRTGHGYTF
V gene: TRBV9; J gene: TRBJ2-7; clone size: .; CDR3 protein: CASSVGLAGLRDEQYF
V gene: TRBV5-4; J gene: TRBJ2-7; clone size: .; CDR3 protein: CASSSGTSVREQYF
V gene: TRBV7-2; J gene: TRBJ2-1; clone size: .; CDR3 protein: CASRRGGGPYNEQFF
V gene: TRBV11-3; J gene: TRBJ2-5; clone size: .; CDR3 protein: CASKKKETQYF
V gene: TRBV27; J gene: TRBJ2-7; clone size: few; CDR3 protein: CASSLGGAENYEQYF
V gene: TRBV5-1; J gene: TRBJ2-2; clone size: .; CDR3 protein: CASSIGLARFTGELFF
V gene: TRBV11-3; J gene: TRBJ1-1; clone size: .; CDR3 protein: CASSTPLGEAFF
V gene: TRBV6-5; J gene: TRBJ2-7; clone size: .; CDR3 protein: CASRTGDVLKQYF
V gene: TRBV7-9; J gene: TRBJ2-1; clone size: once; CDR3 protein: CASSLGLGLDNNEQFF
V gene: TRBV13; J gene: TRBJ1-6; clone size: .; CDR3 protein: CASKRGNPSSSYNSPLHF
V gene: TRBV7-9; J gene: TRBJ2-3; clone size: .; CDR3 protein: CASSPRTRSEADTQYF
V gene: TRBV5-1; J gene: TRBJ1-1; clone size: .; CDR3 protein: CASSLGSNQAFF
V gene: TRBV28; J gene: TRBJ1-2; clone size: .; CDR3 protein: CASRQDRGYTF
V gene: TRBV11-3; J gene: TRBJ2-7; clone size: .; CDR3 protein: CASSLTGFGEQYF
V gene: TRBV27; J gene: TRBJ2-3; clone size: .; CDR3 protein: CASSSALLWDTQYF
V gene: TRBV29-1; J gene: TRBJ1-1; clone size: .; CDR3 protein: CSAREGGMNTEAFF
V gene: TRBV19; J gene: TRBJ1-4; clone size: .; CDR3 protein: CASSSLQGTNEKLFF
V gene: TRBV29-1; J gene: TRBJ2-7; clone size: .; CDR3 protein: CSARGSYEQYF
V gene: TRBV29-1; J gene: TRBJ2-5; clone size: .; CDR3 protein: CSVEDPWGGSGLRETQYF
V gene: TRBV6-2/TRBV6-3; J gene: TRBJ1-5; clone size: .; CDR3 protein: CASSSSGGDQPQHF
V gene: TRBV15; J gene: TRBJ1-6; clone size: .; CDR3 protein: CATSSHEGSPLHF
V gene: TRBV29-1; J gene: TRBJ2-5; clone size: .; CDR3 protein: CSAGQQPYETQYF
V gene: TRBV9; J gene: TRBJ2-7; clone size: few; CDR3 protein: CASSVGPLSSYEQYF